The 30 T cell receptor beta chains presented below share a single source sample, sequenced in a study of blood T cell repertoires in COVID-19. Generated by immunoSEQ multiplex PCR, the TCRdb table keeps only in-frame clones and is missing some. The sample comprises around 140,000 clones, 77% of which are singletons, and roughly 9% rests with the top ten. The source material was peripheral blood. Receptors originate from a woman aged 50 to 60 with active or convalescent COVID-19.

The J gene is TRBJ1-1, the V gene TRBV11-2; D uncertain. V was trimmed by 3 bases and J by 1 base, leaving 12 bases between them. Germline V gene lookup returns CDR1 SGHAT and CDR2 FQNNGV. The CDR3 spans 15 residues. The CDR3 region has the DNA TGTGCCAGCAGCTTCCCCTCGACTTCGAACACTGAAGCTTTCTTT. This gives the protein CASSFPSTSNTEAFF.

This clone showed up just a few times. The chain recombines TRBV7-3 with TRBJ2-1, with D tentatively TRBD2 (6 bases). The V end was cut by 3 bases, the J end by 9 bases, with 18 bases between. This CDR3 has 15 amino acids. The germline V gene encodes CDR1 SGHTA and CDR2 FQGTGA. CDR3 protein: CASSLTSTRGGEQFF. As DNA, the CDR3 is TGTGCCAGCAGCTTGACCAGTACCCGGGGAGGTGAGCAGTTCTTC.

V usage is TRBV6-5 and J usage is TRBJ1-4, with D possibly TRBD1 on 5 matching bases. Trimming removed 5 bases at V and 5 bases at J, with 12 bases between. Germline assignment: CDR1 MNHEY and CDR2 SVGAGI. There are 14 residues in the CDR3. CDR3 in amino acids: CASSTWGPNEKLFF. CDR3 nucleotide sequence: TGTGCCAGCAGTACTTGGGGCCCGAATGAAAAACTGTTTTTT.

V is TRBV9 and J is TRBJ1-2, with 7 bases that match TRBD1. The CDR3 loop spans 15 amino acids. V lost 3 bases to trimming and J lost 4 bases; unmatched junction nucleotides: 9. The V gene's germline CDR1 is SGDLS and CDR2 YYNGEE. In DNA, the CDR3 is TGTGCCAGCAGCGGACAACGGGACAGCCTCTATGGCTACACCTTC. The encoded protein is CASSGQRDSLYGYTF. The whole variable domain, filled in from reference TRBV9 and TRBJ1-2, reads DSGVTQTPKHLITATGQRVTLRCSPRSGDLSVYWYQQSLDQGLQFLIQYYNGEERAKGNILERFSAQQFPDLHSELNLSSLELGDSALYFCASSGQRDSLYGYTFGSGTRLTVV.

This clone has just a few counts. The CDR3 spells CASSKYNEQFF. The CDR3 coding sequence is TGTGCCAGCAGTAAATATAATGAGCAGTTCTTC. The chain recombines TRBV27 with TRBJ2-1; D unclear. V was clipped by 5 bases and J by 7 bases, with 6 bases between them. The CDR3 has 11 residues. Germline V gives CDR1 MNHEY, CDR2 SMNVEV (reference sequence).

V is TRBV7-2 and J is TRBJ1-2, with a weak D call TRBD1 (5 bases). V shed 2 bases and J shed 8 bases, with 15 bases lying between them. CDR3 length equals 14 residues. Germline CDR1 reads SGHTA; CDR2 reads FQGNSA. The CDR3 here is CASSLYGQGLGYTF. The CDR3 DNA sequence: TGTGCCAGCAGCTTATACGGGCAGGGTTTGGGCTACACCTTC.

V usage is TRBV7-8 and J usage is TRBJ1-5; D is perhaps TRBD1 (6 bases). The CDR3 runs 15 residues. Germline-derived CDR1 and CDR2 are SGHVS and FQNEAQ. V was clipped by 6 bases and J by 7 bases, with 19 bases between them. This chain's CDR3 is CASRQQAGEGQPQHF. In DNA, the CDR3 is TGTGCCAGCAGGCAACAGGCAGGGGAAGGGCAGCCCCAGCATTTT.

The chain has TRBV2 and TRBJ2-3; TRBD2 is a possible D gene (6 bases). Germline V CDR1 and CDR2: SNHLY, FYNNEI. This CDR3 contains 17 residues. Trimming removed 3 bases from V and 2 bases from J, with 18 bases in between. In DNA, the CDR3 is TGTGCCAGCAGTGATCGGGGACTCCTAGAATTCACAGATACGCAGTATTTT. Protein: CASSDRGLLEFTDTQYF.

There are a few counts of this clone. The chain couples TRBV30 to TRBJ1-1, with TRBD1 identical over 8 bases. The CDR3 totals 15 residues. Per germline, CDR1 GTSNPN and CDR2 SVGIG (reference sequence). Trimming cost V 3 bases and J 5 bases; bases outside gene matches: 11. Here the CDR3 DNA reads TGTGCCTGGAGGACACTGCAGGGGGCAGGGACTGAAGCTTTCTTT. It is translated as CAWRTLQGAGTEAFF.

This chain uses TRBV11-3 with TRBJ2-7; tentatively, D is TRBD1 (6 bases). Per germline, CDR1 SGHNT and CDR2 YENEEA. Trimming took 8 bases from V and 2 from J, leaving 19 bases between them. This CDR3 spans 15 amino acids. This chain's CDR3 is CASPKVGRDTYEQYF. CDR3 in DNA: TGTGCCAGCCCCAAGGTCGGCAGGGACACCTACGAGCAGTACTTC.

V is TRBV30 and J is TRBJ2-2, with D possibly TRBD2 on 6 matching bases. Germline V gives CDR1 GTSNPN, CDR2 SVGIG (reference sequence). The CDR3 spans 13 residues. V was shortened by 7 bases and J by 3 bases, with 12 bases between the two germline ends. In DNA form, the CDR3 reads TGTGCCTCCCCCCGGGGGTACACCGGGGAGCTGTTTTTT. It codes for CASPRGYTGELFF.

The chain recombines TRBV28 with TRBJ1-5; possibly TRBD1 for D (6 bases). There are 17 residues in the CDR3. CDR1 and CDR2 from the germline V gene are MDHEN and SYDVKM. V was pared by 4 bases and J by 0 bases, with 16 bases between. The CDR3 DNA is TGTGCCAGCAGTTACTCCAGGGGAACTTTTAGCAATCAGCCCCAGCATTTT. Encoded protein: CASSYSRGTFSNQPQHF.

The chain carries TRBV9 and TRBJ1-3; D not certain. CDR1 and CDR2 (germline): SGDLS, YYNGEE. V lost 2 bases, J lost 2 bases, and 14 bases lay in between. The CDR3 spans 16 residues. The CDR3 spells CASSVSGGITGNTIYF. In nucleotides, the CDR3 is TGTGCCAGCAGCGTTTCAGGAGGAATAACTGGAAACACCATATATTTT.

CDR3 sequence (DNA): TGTGCCAGCAGACACGGACAGGCCAATTCACCCCTCCACTTT. This codes for CASRHGQANSPLHF. The chain recombines TRBV7-8 with TRBJ1-6; TRBD1 matches at 7 bases. This CDR3 contains 14 residues. Germline CDR1 is SGHVS and CDR2 is FQNEAQ. The junction had 6 bases not matched to a gene; V was cut back by 6 bases and J by 7 bases.

This clone was recorded once. The junction differs from germline at one of its ends, possibly a read error. Other DNA sequences in the same sample also yield this CDR3. The chain couples TRBV27 to TRBJ1-2; D is perhaps TRBD1 (6 bases). This CDR3 contains 19 residues. The V gene's germline CDR1 is MNHEY and CDR2 SMNVEV (reference sequence). The CDR3 nucleotides are TGTGCTAGCAGTTTATCGAGTTCCAAAGGGGGGGAATGGGGCTATGGCTACACCTTC. Translation: CASSLSSSKGGEWGYGYTF.

This sequence joins TRBV7-8 and TRBJ1-1, with 10 bases aligning to TRBD1. CDR3 length: 14 residues. The V segment lost 5 bases and the J segment 4 bases; nucleotides outside the gene matches: 4. Germline V lookup: CDR1 SGHVS, CDR2 FQNEAQ. The CDR3 sequence: CASSNWDRGTEAFF. The CDR3 nucleotides are TGTGCCAGCAGCAATTGGGACAGGGGCACTGAAGCTTTCTTT. Variable domain in full (rest from reference TRBV7-8 and TRBJ1-1): GAGVSQSPRYKVAKRGQDVALRCDPISGHVSLFWYQQALGQGPEFLTYFQNEAQLDKSGLPSDRFFAERPEGSVSTLKIQRTQQEDSAVYLCASSNWDRGTEAFFGQGTRLTVV.

This rearrangement joins TRBV9 to TRBJ2-1; tentative D call: TRBD2 (6 bases). This CDR3 has 17 residues. Deletions cut 0 bases from V and 0 bases from J, with 13 bases between. CDR1 is SGDLS and CDR2 is YYNGEE in the germline V gene. In DNA, the CDR3 is TGTGCCAGCAGCGTAGGCCCTCCAGCGGGCTCCTACAATGAGCAGTTCTTC. Its translation is CASSVGPPAGSYNEQFF. The full variable domain, its missing parts supplied by reference TRBV9 and TRBJ2-1, is DSGVTQTPKHLITATGQRVTLRCSPRSGDLSVYWYQQSLDQGLQFLIQYYNGEERAKGNILERFSAQQFPDLHSELNLSSLELGDSALYFCASSVGPPAGSYNEQFFGPGTRLTVL.

V and J are TRBV4-3 and TRBJ1-1, with no clear D. Germline V gene data show CDR1 as LGHNA and CDR2 as YSLEER. The CDR3 is 13 residues long. Trimming pared 0 bases from V and 6 bases from J, leaving 8 bases between. This chain's CDR3 is CASSQDPRAEAFF. The CDR3 DNA reads as TGCGCCAGCAGCCAAGATCCCCGGGCTGAAGCTTTCTTT.

This clone was recorded once. This chain connects TRBV7-3 to TRBJ2-1, with 15 bases aligning to TRBD2. After removal of 5 bases from V and 3 bases from J, the junction contained 17 bases not matched to a gene. Looked up from germline, CDR1 is SGHTA and CDR2 is FQGTGA. This CDR3 has 21 residues. Here the CDR3 reads CASSQQKNWTSGGAGYNEQFF. The CDR3 coding sequence is TGTGCCAGCAGCCAACAAAAAAATTGGACTAGCGGGGGGGCCGGCTACAATGAGCAGTTCTTC.

This rearrangement joins TRBV24-1 to TRBJ2-1, with 12 bases fitting TRBD2. The CDR3 totals 18 residues. Germline loops: CDR1 KGHDR, CDR2 SFDVKD. V shed 3 bases, J shed 6 bases, and the junction held 11 bases outside the gene matches. The CDR3 sequence: CATSDPHKTSGRSNEQFF. The CDR3 region has the DNA TGTGCCACCAGTGATCCGCATAAAACTAGCGGGAGGAGCAATGAGCAGTTCTTC.

This clone was counted only a few times. The chain uses TRBV6-2 or TRBV6-3 and TRBJ2-3; TRBD2 agrees at 9 bases. Germline loops: CDR1 MNHEY, CDR2 SVGEGT. J was trimmed by 9 bases and V by 6 bases; bases with no gene match: 22. The CDR3 sequence is 18 residues long. CDR3 loop: CASSPAGLAGSRERTQYF. DNA of the CDR3: TGTGCCAGCAGCCCCGCCGGCCTAGCGGGGAGCCGGGAGAGGACGCAGTATTTT.

The gene calls are TRBV6-1 and TRBJ1-3; D gene unclear. The CDR3 spans 18 residues. V was trimmed by 0 bases and J by 0 bases, leaving 15 bases between them. Germline V gene sequence: CDR1 MNHNS, CDR2 SASEGT. CDR3 loop: CASSEALKSSYSGNTIYF. In DNA form, the CDR3 reads TGTGCCAGCAGTGAAGCGCTTAAGAGTTCTTACTCTGGAAACACCATATATTTT.

This clone showed up just once. The chain recombines TRBV7-9 with TRBJ2-7, with D possibly being TRBD1 (6 bases). The CDR3 is 14 amino acids. Between the trimmed V and J ends, which lost 7 bases and 4 bases, there was a span of 17 bases. CDR1 SEHNR and CDR2 FQNEAQ come from the germline V gene (reference sequence). The DNA for the CDR3 is TGTGCCAGCACCGTACAGGGCCTTAGGTACGAGCAGTACTTC. Translating gives CASTVQGLRYEQYF.

J is TRBJ2-7 and V is TRBV30; 10 nucleotides match TRBD2. The V segment lost 4 bases and the J segment 2 bases; nucleotides outside the gene matches: 5. The CDR3 runs 14 residues. Germline CDR1 GTSNPN, CDR2 SVGIG (reference sequence). This CDR3 is CAWKRAGGAYEQYF. The CDR3 coding sequence is TGTGCCTGGAAACGAGCGGGAGGGGCCTACGAGCAGTACTTC.

The V call is TRBV7-2, the J call TRBJ2-5, with TRBD2 identical over 14 bases. After removal of 5 bases from V and 2 bases from J, the junction contained 4 bases not matched to a gene. The CDR3 loop spans 16 amino acids. The germline gives CDR1 SGHTA, CDR2 FQGNSA. The DNA of the CDR3 is TGTGCCAGCAGCCTTGGACTAGCGGGGGGTCAAGAGACCCAGTACTTC. Protein product: CASSLGLAGGQETQYF.

Only one count was recorded for this clone. The genes are TRBV9 and TRBJ1-1, with D possibly TRBD1 on 5 matching bases. The germline V and J ends were trimmed by 3 bases and 1 base, with 13 bases remaining between them. Germline V gene sequence: CDR1 SGDLS, CDR2 YYNGEE. This CDR3 spans 15 amino acids. Here the CDR3 reads CASSEGWQRNTEAFF. The CDR3 DNA is TGTGCCAGCAGCGAGGGGTGGCAAAGGAACACTGAAGCTTTCTTT.

About this clone: One end of the junction is discordant with germline, which a read error may explain. V is TRBV7-7 and J is TRBJ2-4, with a weak D call TRBD2 (7 bases). This CDR3 is built from 16 residues. Germline CDR1 reads SSHAT; CDR2 reads FNYEAQ (reference sequence). CDR3 nucleotide sequence: TGTGCTAGCAGCCCCCGCGTGGAGGGGGGGGAAAACATTCAGTACTTC. It yields the protein CASSPRVEGGENIQYF.

The rearrangement links TRBV6-1 to TRBJ1-1; weak D call: TRBD1 (6 bases). The CDR3 length is 16 residues. Trimming shortened V by 3 bases and J by 2 bases, and 16 bases separated the two germline ends. Germline CDR1 reads MNHNS; CDR2 reads SASEGT. The chain's CDR3 is CASSERGGASNTEAFF. CDR3 coding DNA: TGTGCCAGCAGTGAGCGGGGGGGGGCATCAAACACTGAAGCTTTCTTT.

V usage is TRBV23-1 and J usage is TRBJ2-1; 13 nucleotides align to TRBD2. TRBV23-1 has ORF status, its function being uncertain. This CDR3 is 18 amino acids long. J was trimmed by 0 bases and V by 4 bases; bases with no gene match: 6. The CDR3: CASSPGLAGLSSYNEQFF. For the CDR3, the DNA is TGCGCCAGCAGTCCGGGACTAGCGGGGCTGAGCTCCTACAATGAGCAGTTCTTC.

V is TRBV5-4 and J is TRBJ2-5; the D gene is possibly TRBD2 (6 bases). This CDR3 region has 13 residues. Trimming stripped 1 base from V and 2 bases from J, with 6 bases between. The V gene's germline CDR1 is SGHNT and CDR2 YYREEE (reference sequence). CDR3 residues: CASSLLAQETQYF. The CDR3 DNA is TGTGCCAGCAGCTTGCTAGCGCAAGAGACCCAGTACTTC.